This T cell receptor beta chain derives from a study of T cells after yellow fever vaccination. TCR cDNA, made by 5'RACE template switching, carried an added universal primer site and UMIs. TCRdb recomputed calls from the 5' RACE reads with MiXCR, one row per CDR3 protein. The table shows 95,000 to 150,000 distinct CDR3 sequences, with around 7.7% occurring only once. This clonotype appeared many times. V shed 2 bases and J shed 5 bases, with 12 bases lying between them. Germline V gene data show CDR1 as SGHTA and CDR2 as FQGNSA. The CDR3 consists of 15 residues. The source of this sequence is a man between 18 and 29 years old who received the YFV17D yellow fever vaccine. The rearrangement links TRBV7-2 to TRBJ2-2; D is unresolved. The sample was CD4+ T cells sorted from PBMCs, taken 10 days after the first yellow fever vaccination. The CDR3 here is CASSLLSVDTGELFF. CDR3 DNA: TGTGCCAGCAGCTTACTTAGTGTAGATACCGGGGAGCTGTTTTTT.